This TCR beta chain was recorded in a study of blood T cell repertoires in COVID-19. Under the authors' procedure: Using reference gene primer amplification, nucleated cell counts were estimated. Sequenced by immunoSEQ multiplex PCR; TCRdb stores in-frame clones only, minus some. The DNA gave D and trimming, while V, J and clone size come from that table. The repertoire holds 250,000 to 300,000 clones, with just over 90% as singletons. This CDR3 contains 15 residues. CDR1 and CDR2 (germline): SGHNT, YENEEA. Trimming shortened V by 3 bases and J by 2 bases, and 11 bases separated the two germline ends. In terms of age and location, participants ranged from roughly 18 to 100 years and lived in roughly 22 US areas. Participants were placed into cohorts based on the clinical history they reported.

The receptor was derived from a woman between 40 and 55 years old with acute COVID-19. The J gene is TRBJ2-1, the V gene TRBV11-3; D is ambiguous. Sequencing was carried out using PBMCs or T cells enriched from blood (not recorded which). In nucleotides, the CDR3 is TGTGCCAGCAGCTTTCGCGTAACCGCCTACAATGAGCAGTTCTTC. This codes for CASSFRVTAYNEQFF.